The 14 T cell receptor beta chains below come from one sample, sequenced in a study of blood T cell repertoires in COVID-19. This table comes from immunoSEQ multiplex PCR, and its TCRdb copy is limited to in-frame clones, with some not included. The sample shows over 200,000 clones, 87% of them seen only once. Specimen: peripheral blood. The origin of the receptors is a woman between 18 and 29 years old who had recovered from COVID-19.

This clone has just one count. This chain uses TRBV19 with TRBJ1-2, with D possibly TRBD1 on 6 matching bases. V was trimmed by 4 bases and J by 0 bases, leaving 15 bases between them. CDR1 and CDR2 (germline): LNHDA, SQIVND (reference sequence). CDR3 length: 16 residues. For the CDR3, the DNA is TGTGCCAGTAGTAACTGGGACACCTTGGCTAACTATGGCTACACCTTC. This codes for CASSNWDTLANYGYTF.

This chain joins TRBV7-9 and TRBJ1-1; TRBD1 aligns across 10 bases. With V trimmed by 5 bases and J by 1 base, 7 bases remained unmatched. There are 16 residues in the CDR3. From germline, CDR1 is SEHNR and CDR2 FQNEAQ (reference sequence). The CDR3 here is CASSGPGTGENTEAFF. The CDR3 DNA follows: TGTGCCAGCAGCGGTCCCGGGACAGGGGAGAACACTGAAGCTTTCTTT.

The V and J genes are TRBV28 and TRBJ2-7; 9 positions match TRBD2. The CDR3 is 13 residues long. Per germline, CDR1 MDHEN and CDR2 SYDVKM. V lost 8 bases to trimming and J lost 5 bases; unmatched junction nucleotides: 7. Here the CDR3 reads CASVAGDYHEQYF. The CDR3 DNA sequence: TGTGCCAGCGTAGCGGGAGACTACCACGAGCAGTACTTC.

V usage is TRBV5-6 and J usage is TRBJ2-7, with 8 bases matching TRBD2. With V trimmed by 4 bases and J by 3 bases, 3 bases remained unmatched. Germline V gene data show CDR1 as SGHDT and CDR2 as YYEEEE. The CDR3 totals 13 residues. The CDR3 bases are TGTGCCAGCAGCCCCCGGGAGGGCTACGAGCAGTACTTC. Translating gives CASSPREGYEQYF.

The chain joins TRBV4-2 to TRBJ2-3, with 7 bases aligning to TRBD2. This CDR3 is 16 amino acids long. Germline CDR1 LGHNA, CDR2 YNFKEQ. Trimming at V came to 4 bases and at J to 4 bases, leaving 11 bases not matched to a gene. Here the CDR3 DNA reads TGTGCCAGCAGCCTAGTAAAAGGACTAGGGGCAGATACGCAGTATTTT. As protein: CASSLVKGLGADTQYF.

Remarks on this clone: At the DNA level, this CDR3 is encoded by other sequences in the same sample as well. V gene TRBV19 combines with J gene TRBJ2-1, with D tentatively TRBD2 (6 bases). Germline CDR1 LNHDA, CDR2 SQIVND (reference sequence). The CDR3 has 13 amino acids. V dropped 3 bases and J dropped 4 bases, with 7 bases sitting between them. CDR3 sequence reads: CASSIGLYNEQFF. DNA of the CDR3: TGTGCCAGTAGTATTGGACTATACAATGAGCAGTTCTTC.

This rearrangement joins TRBV19 to TRBJ1-1; D is uncertain. V was cut by 2 bases and J by 8 bases, with 9 bases left in between. This CDR3 has 12 amino acids. Germline loops: CDR1 LNHDA, CDR2 SQIVND (reference sequence). Here the CDR3 DNA reads TGTGCCAGTAGTATATCAGTAACCGAAGCTTTCTTT. Translated: CASSISVTEAFF.

The chain employs TRBV7-9 and TRBJ1-4, with a weak D call TRBD1 (5 bases). V shed 5 bases and J shed 1 base, with 14 bases lying between them. The CDR3 sequence is 16 residues long. Germline lookup yields CDR1 SEHNR and CDR2 FQNEAQ (reference sequence). The CDR3 coding sequence is TGTGCCAGCAGCAAGGACACGGAGGGAACTAATGAAAAACTGTTTTTT. It specifies CASSKDTEGTNEKLFF.

This clone was seen a single time. This chain links TRBV3-1 (or the pseudogene TRBV3-2) with TRBJ1-1; the match to TRBD1 covers 9 bases. This CDR3 region has 14 residues. V lost 4 bases, J lost 5 bases, and 5 bases stayed unmatched. Germline V CDR1 and CDR2: LGHDT, YNNKEL (reference sequence). The CDR3 loop reads CASSRGQGGTEAFF. In DNA, the CDR3 is TGTGCCAGCAGCCGGGGACAGGGAGGAACTGAAGCTTTCTTT.

The chain couples TRBV27 to TRBJ2-1; 8 bases match TRBD1. The J segment lost 8 bases and the V segment lost 8 bases, leaving 5 bases of the junction unmatched. Germline-derived CDR1 and CDR2 are MNHEY and SMNVEV (reference sequence). The CDR3 is 12 amino acids. The CDR3 protein is CASRPGGHEQFF. The CDR3 nucleotides are TGTGCCAGCCGTCCAGGGGGCCATGAGCAGTTCTTC.

V is TRBV7-2 and J is TRBJ2-7; 9 nucleotides match TRBD2. The length of the CDR3 is 16 residues. J lost 0 bases, V lost 1 base, and 4 bases had no gene match. CDR1 and CDR2 (germline): SGHTA, FQGNSA. CDR3 sequence reads: CASSLGLAAHSYEQYF. The DNA for the CDR3 is TGTGCCAGCAGCTTAGGACTAGCGGCCCACTCCTACGAGCAGTACTTC.

This chain links TRBV10-3 with TRBJ1-2, with 7 bases aligning to TRBD1. The CDR3 extends over 13 amino acids. The junction had 7 bases not matched to a gene; V was cut back by 4 bases and J by 8 bases. Germline CDR1 reads ENHRY; CDR2 reads SYGVKD. The CDR3 coding sequence is TGTGCCATCAGTGTGGAGGGGGCGAACGGCTACACCTTC. It codes for CAISVEGANGYTF.

In this sample, this clone turned up a few times. The chain has TRBV4-1 and TRBJ2-7, with 7 positions matching TRBD1. The CDR3 is 15 amino acids. The junction had 7 bases not matched to a gene; V was cut back by 5 bases and J by 0 bases. CDR1 and CDR2 from the germline V gene are MGHRA and YSYEKL. The chain's CDR3 is CASSSGTASSYEQYF. For the CDR3, the DNA is TGCGCCAGCAGCTCCGGGACAGCGAGCTCCTACGAGCAGTACTTC.

The J gene is TRBJ2-7, the V gene TRBV9; TRBD2 agrees at 11 bases. CDR3 size: 15 residues. V trimming: 3 bases; J trimming: 3 bases; junction bases outside the gene matches: 5. Germline CDR1 reads SGDLS; CDR2 reads YYNGEE. The CDR3 DNA sequence: TGTGCCAGCAGCGAGACTAGCGGGAACATCTACGAGCAGTACTTC. It encodes CASSETSGNIYEQYF.